This T cell receptor (beta chain) was recorded in a study of blood T cell repertoires in COVID-19 (dated by TCRdb to 2020 to 2021). Background on the whole study: Samples from collaborators originated in the United States, Italy and Spain and spanned both the acute and convalescent phases of COVID-19. The material from the prospective study consisted of cDNA or gDNA derived from T cells, B-cell-depleted T cells, or PBMCs. Subjects who had been exposed to COVID-19, were actively infected with it, or had recovered from it provided the deeply sampled blood TCRbeta repertoires that made up the dataset. The repertoires were released in a freely available public database meant as a resource for research on the immune response to SARS-CoV-2. The samples were drawn from two sources: the first 160 participants of the ongoing ImmuneRACE study, and 1,200 or so subjects contributed by 6 global collaborators. The sample metadata nearly always contained a de-identified subject ID, COVID-19 status, age in years and sex. Where available, HLA class I and class II types were taken from metadata supplied by the sample provider and were not determined by assay-based typing.

Summary of the overall study and its limitations: The quantity of clinical and demographic metadata differed by source and by participant and was supplied without curation.

Trimming costs V 1 base and J 9 bases, and their ends lie 13 bases apart. CDR1 and CDR2 are read off the germline V gene (reference sequence) as GTSNPN and SVGIG. The CDR3 spans 13 residues, from the cysteine through the phenylalanine. The CDR3 DNA has 39 bases and is translated from base 1. The collaborating institutions used their own protocols to collect whole blood in K2EDTA tubes. For TCRbeta analysis, collaborator samples were shipped as frozen whole blood, as isolated PBMCs, or as DNA extracted from either sample type. This clone was seen a few times. Its antigen remains undetermined. Per-base quality was not reported, and no clone a single base away is much larger than it. TCRbeta CDR3 regions were amplified from genomic DNA using the immunoSEQ Assay, a bias-controlled multiplex PCR. In the source study's methods: The number of nucleated cells in each sample was estimated by amplification of reference gene primers within the assay. Sequence reads were collapsed and filtered to measure the absolute abundance of every unique TCRbeta CDR3 rearrangement. For each sample, productive Simpson clonality was calculated by taking the square root of Simpson's diversity index across productive rearrangements. TCRdb obtained this table from immuneACCESS and retained in-frame rearrangements with V and J assigned. These tables miss some clones; where compared with another copy, unresolved V genes account for less than half of the shortfall, and the remainder is unexplained. The V and J calls and clone size are taken from that table; D and trimming were inferred from the DNA. This sample comprises tens of thousands of clones, about four fifths of them detected only once. The ten biggest clones cover more than 15% of the sample.

This receptor was identified in a woman aged 60-70 years with acute or convalescent COVID-19. Sequenced: peripheral blood. Recombination linked TRBV30 to TRBJ2-1; a tentative D match to TRBD2 spans 5 bases. This receptor carries the CDR3 CAWSANHGGEQFF. The nucleotide sequence is TGTGCCTGGAGTGCTAACCATGGAGGTGAGCAGTTCTTC.